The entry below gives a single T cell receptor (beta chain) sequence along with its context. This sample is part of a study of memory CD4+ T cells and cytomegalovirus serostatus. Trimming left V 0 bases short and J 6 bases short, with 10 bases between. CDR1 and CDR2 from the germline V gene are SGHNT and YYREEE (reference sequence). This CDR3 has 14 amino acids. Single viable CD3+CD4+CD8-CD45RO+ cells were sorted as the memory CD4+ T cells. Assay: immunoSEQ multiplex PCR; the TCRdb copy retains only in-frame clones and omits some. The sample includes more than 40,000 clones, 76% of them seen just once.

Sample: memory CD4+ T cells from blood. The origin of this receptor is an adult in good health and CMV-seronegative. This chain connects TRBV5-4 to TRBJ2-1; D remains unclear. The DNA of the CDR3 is TGTGCCAGCAGCTTGGTTGGTGGGGTCAATGAGCAGTTCTTC. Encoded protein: CASSLVGGVNEQFF.